This TCR beta chain was documented in a study of blood T cell repertoires in COVID-19. The overall study: In each case, the material was cDNA or gDNA derived from T cells, B-cell-depleted T cells, or PBMCs.

Profiling relied on immunoSEQ multiplex PCR, and the TCRdb table lists in-frame clones only, not all of them. The sample holds about 95,000 clones, 70% to 85% seen once. Per the germline V gene, CDR1 is MGHDK and CDR2 is SYGVNS. The CDR3 covers 17 residues. Trimming at V came to 0 bases and at J to 6 bases, leaving 8 bases not matched to a gene. J is TRBJ1-6 and V is TRBV25-1; 7 bases line up with TRBD1. Sequenced input: peripheral blood. The clonotype was recovered from a human donor in a cohort sampled during active COVID-19. The CDR3 reads CASSEYDLGQRNSPLHF. CDR3 nucleotides: TGTGCCAGCAGTGAATACGACTTGGGACAGCGTAATTCACCCCTCCACTTT.